The sequence of this T cell receptor beta chain was determined in a study of blood T cells in healthy people across ages. Study overall: Roughly one uniquely barcoded beta molecule per two T cells was captured. Study-wide points: Greater diversity and more naive CD4+ cells were seen in long-lived donors than in aged donors.

This clonotype has a handful of counts. Its antigen is unidentified. A second PCR, run for about 6 to 11 cycles, used a sample-barcoded 5' primer plus a J-beta primer mix. CDR3-containing paired-end reads numbering at least 2.5 million came from each sample. TCRdb fed the 5' RACE reads into MiXCR, producing one record per CDR3 protein. The sample includes approximately 880,000 distinct CDR3 sequences, around 46% of them seen just once. This CDR3 has 16 residues. V lost 0 bases and J 7 bases, leaving 20 bases between the germline ends. Germline-derived CDR1 and CDR2 are SGDLS and YYNGEE. The J gene is TRBJ2-7, the V gene TRBV9; TRBD1 might be the D (6 bases). Input material: blood. The TCR sequence derives from a man aged 25-45 years in good health. The CDR3, as DNA: TGTGCCAGCAGCGTAGAGGCGCGGACAGCTGCTACGGAGCAGTACTTC. This translates into CASSVEARTAATEQYF.